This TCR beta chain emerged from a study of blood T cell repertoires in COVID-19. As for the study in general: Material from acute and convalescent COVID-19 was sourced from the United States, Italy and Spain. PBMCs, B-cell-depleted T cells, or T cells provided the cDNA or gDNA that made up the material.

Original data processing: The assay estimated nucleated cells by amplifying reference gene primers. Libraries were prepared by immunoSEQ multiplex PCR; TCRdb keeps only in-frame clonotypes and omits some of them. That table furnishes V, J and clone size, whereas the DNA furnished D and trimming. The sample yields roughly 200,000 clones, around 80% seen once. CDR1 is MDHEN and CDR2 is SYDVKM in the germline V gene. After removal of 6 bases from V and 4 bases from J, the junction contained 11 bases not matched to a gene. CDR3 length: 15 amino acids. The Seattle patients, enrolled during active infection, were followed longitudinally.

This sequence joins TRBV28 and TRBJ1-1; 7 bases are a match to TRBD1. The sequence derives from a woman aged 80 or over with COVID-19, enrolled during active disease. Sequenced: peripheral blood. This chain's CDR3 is CASSLRGPVATEAFF. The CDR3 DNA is TGTGCCAGCAGCCTGAGGGGGCCCGTGGCCACTGAAGCTTTCTTT.